The T cell receptor beta chain described here comes from a study of T cell responses to AZD1222 COVID-19 vaccine. A remark on this clone: What it binds is not known.

General study points: Only a handful of AZD1222 recipients tested seropositive at baseline.

Using immunoSEQ multiplex PCR, the repertoire was profiled, and TCRdb retains in-frame clones only, with some absent. This table holds around 78,000 clones, 80% to 95% found once. The input for sequencing was peripheral blood, taken on day 0 of MenACWY control vaccination. The TCR was taken from an adult in good health.

CDR3: CASSGRGGSQPQHF. The CDR3 DNA is TGTGCCAGCAGTGGCCGGGGGGGCAGTCAGCCCCAGCATTTT. V gene TRBV25-1 combines with J gene TRBJ1-5; tentative D call: TRBD1 (6 bases). Germline V CDR1 and CDR2: MGHDK, SYGVNS. CDR3 length: 14 amino acids. The ends were cut back, 4 bases at V and 6 bases at J, with 13 bases in the middle.